This passage covers 14 T cell receptor beta chains from one sample sequenced in a study of CD8 T cells in Susac syndrome. With random hexamers, roughly 0.45 to 1 ug RNA was reverse transcribed. TCRdb processed the immunoSEQ multiplex PCR reads anew with MiXCR; each CDR3 protein has one entry. Among 300,000 or so distinct CDR3 sequences listed, roughly nine tenths were seen once. Material for sequencing was CD4+ T cells from PBMCs. The receptors were gathered from a human donor with multiple sclerosis.

This rearrangement joins TRBV14 to TRBJ2-1; D is uncertain. Trimming took 2 bases from V and 9 from J, leaving 14 bases between them. The germline gives CDR1 SGHDN, CDR2 FVKESK. The CDR3 runs 14 residues. CDR3 nucleotides: TGTGCCAGCAGCCAAAATAAAGGGTTCGGTGAGCAGTTCTTC. This gives the protein CASSQNKGFGEQFF.

The rearrangement uses TRBV6-6 and TRBJ2-3; 11 nucleotides match TRBD2. Losses at the gene ends were 11 bases for V and 1 base for J; bases not matched to a gene: 11. This CDR3 is built from 16 residues. Germline V gene sequence: CDR1 MNHNY, CDR2 SVGAGI (reference sequence). The CDR3 DNA is TGTGCCGGAGGGACTAGCGGAAGAGGTGGCACAGATACGCAGTATTTT. This translates into CAGGTSGRGGTDTQYF.

The chain employs TRBV6-2 or TRBV6-3 and TRBJ2-1, with 9 bases aligning to TRBD2. The V and J ends lost 5 bases and 6 bases, in that order; junction bases with no gene match: 11. Germline CDR1 MNHEY, CDR2 SVGEGT. The CDR3 contains 16 residues. This CDR3 reads CASSPPSGRMGNEQFF. CDR3 bases: TGTGCCAGCAGTCCACCGAGCGGGAGGATGGGCAATGAGCAGTTCTTC.

The chain uses TRBV20-1 and TRBJ2-7, with D unresolved. CDR1 is DFQATT and CDR2 is SNEGSKA in the germline V gene (reference sequence). CDR3 size: 11 residues. V dropped 0 bases and J dropped 5 bases, with 5 bases sitting between them. The CDR3 region has the DNA TGCAGTGCTAGAGACGACGACGAGCAGTACTTC. This gives the protein CSARDDDEQYF.

The sample holds a few counts of this clonotype. The genes are TRBV19 and TRBJ2-2; D is unresolved. Between the trimmed V and J ends, which lost 6 bases and 3 bases, there was a span of 11 bases. The CDR3 covers 14 residues. Germline CDR1 is LNHDA and CDR2 is SQIVND (reference sequence). CDR3: CASRRLRDTGELFF. For the CDR3, the DNA is TGTGCCAGTAGACGGCTACGCGACACCGGGGAGCTGTTTTTT.

The chain's CDR3 is CASRSTNTGELFF. The CDR3 coding sequence is TGTGCCAGCAGGAGTACGAACACCGGGGAGCTGTTTTTT. V gene TRBV5-4 combines with J gene TRBJ2-2, with D unclear. In germline, CDR1 is SGHNT, CDR2 YYREEE (reference sequence). Trimming removed 5 bases at V and 0 bases at J, with 5 bases between. The CDR3 is 13 amino acids.

The rearrangement joins TRBV12-3 or TRBV12-4 to TRBJ2-2; D possibly corresponds to TRBD2 (5 bases). V lost 5 bases and J 4 bases, leaving 17 bases between the germline ends. The CDR3 covers 16 residues. CDR3 region: CASSPWTLDITGELFF. The CDR3 DNA is TGTGCCAGCAGTCCCTGGACTCTAGATATCACCGGGGAGCTGTTTTTT.

The chain recombines TRBV27 with TRBJ2-7; TRBD2 might be the D (5 bases). The CDR3 is made up of 16 amino acids. Looked up from germline, CDR1 is MNHEY and CDR2 is SMNVEV (reference sequence). Trimming removed 0 bases from V and 0 bases from J, with 12 bases in between. The CDR3 loop is CASSLSGGSLSYEQYF. The CDR3 DNA reads as TGTGCCAGCAGTTTATCCGGAGGCAGCCTCTCCTACGAGCAGTACTTC.

The chain carries TRBV18 and TRBJ2-7, with TRBD1 as a possible D gene (6 bases). The CDR3 runs to 13 residues. V was clipped by 2 bases and J by 5 bases, with 10 bases between them. Per the germline V gene, CDR1 is KGHSH and CDR2 is LQKENI. The CDR3 spells CASSPGAGDEQYF. The CDR3 nucleotides read TGTGCCAGCTCACCAGGGGCAGGGGACGAGCAGTACTTC.

The chain has TRBV12-3 or TRBV12-4 and TRBJ1-1; 11 bases are a match to TRBD1. V lost 6 bases to trimming and J lost 3 bases; unmatched junction nucleotides: 12. The CDR3 has 17 residues. In DNA form, the CDR3 reads TGTGCCAGCAGCCGCGGGACAGGGGGGGTAGCGGACACTGAAGCTTTCTTT. It encodes CASSRGTGGVADTEAFF.

The gene calls are TRBV3-1 and TRBJ2-7; D possibly matches TRBD1 or TRBD2 (5 bases each). With 0 bases removed from V and 6 bases from J, the gap between germline ends came to 15 bases. Per the germline V gene, CDR1 is LGHDT and CDR2 is YNNKEL (reference sequence). The CDR3 loop spans 15 amino acids. CDR3 in amino acids: CASSQDLSGSREQYF. CDR3 nucleotide sequence: TGTGCCAGCAGCCAAGATCTATCAGGGAGTCGCGAGCAGTACTTC.

The rearrangement uses TRBV20-1 and TRBJ2-5; D is undetermined. Trimming pared 4 bases from V and 2 bases from J, leaving 8 bases between. CDR3 length: 12 amino acids. CDR1 and CDR2 (germline): DFQATT, SNEGSKA (reference sequence). CDR3 DNA: TGCAGTGCTATCCCTGGACAAGAGACCCAGTACTTC. Translation gives CSAIPGQETQYF.

This sequence joins TRBV7-2 and TRBJ1-1; D is uncertain. This CDR3 contains 15 residues. Germline CDR1 SGHTA, CDR2 FQGNSA. V was clipped by 3 bases and J by 1 base, with 12 bases between them. DNA of the CDR3: TGTGCCAGCAGCTTTAGGGCGCTTGCGAACACTGAAGCTTTCTTT. Encoded protein: CASSFRALANTEAFF.

This clonotype was picked up a small number of times. This chain joins TRBV28 and TRBJ2-7; maybe TRBD2 (6 bases). The CDR3 totals 10 residues. Trimming pared 10 bases from V and 3 bases from J, leaving 7 bases between. CDR1 and CDR2 from the germline V gene are MDHEN and SYDVKM. CDR3 sequence (DNA): TGTGCCACCGGGGGCTACGAGCAGTACTTC. This encodes CATGGYEQYF.